These 28 T cell receptor beta chains came from one sample sequenced in a study of blood T cell repertoires in COVID-19. Produced via immunoSEQ multiplex PCR; TCRdb's table is partial and in-frame only. The repertoire holds tens of thousands of clones, 85% to 90% seen once, with 18% in the top ten. The sequencing sample was made of peripheral blood. The source is a woman aged 55-69 years with COVID-19, enrolled during active disease.

The rearrangement joins TRBV20-1 to TRBJ1-2; D is perhaps TRBD1 (6 bases). Germline CDR1 reads DFQATT; CDR2 reads SNEGSKA (reference sequence). V lost 1 base to trimming and J lost 9 bases, with 9 bases between them. This CDR3 contains 11 residues. CDR3 coding DNA: TGCAGTGCTAGAGGGACAGCTCGCTACACCTTC. Amino acids: CSARGTARYTF.

The chain recombines TRBV18 with TRBJ1-2; 8 positions match TRBD1. V lost 2 bases, J lost 6 bases, and 2 bases stayed unmatched. Germline V CDR1 and CDR2: KGHSH, LQKENI. The CDR3 covers 13 residues. The CDR3 region has the DNA TGTGCCAGCTCACCAGCACAGGGGGATGGCTACACCTTC. This codes for CASSPAQGDGYTF.

The rearrangement uses TRBV5-1 and TRBJ1-6, with a tentative D call TRBD1 (5 bases). With 0 bases removed from V and 7 bases from J, the gap between germline ends came to 8 bases. Germline V gene sequence: CDR1 SGHRS, CDR2 YFSETQ. This CDR3 spans 14 amino acids. CDR3 region: CASSLEQGNSPLHF. CDR3 nucleotides: TGCGCCAGCAGCTTGGAGCAGGGAAATTCACCCCTCCACTTT. The variable domain in full, completed from reference TRBV5-1 and TRBJ1-6, reads KAGVTQTPRYLIKTRGQQVTLSCSPISGHRSVSWYQQTPGQGLQFLFEYFSETQRNKGNFPGRFSGRQFSNSRSEMNVSTLELGDSALYLCASSLEQGNSPLHFGNGTRLTVT.

The chain uses TRBV11-2 and TRBJ2-7, with D hard to call. The CDR3 extends over 11 amino acids. V dropped 5 bases and J dropped 2 bases, with 4 bases sitting between them. Per germline, CDR1 SGHAT and CDR2 FQNNGV. The CDR3 reads CASSLTYEQYF. In nucleotides, the CDR3 is TGTGCCAGCAGCCTAACCTACGAGCAGTACTTC.

The CDR3, as DNA: TGTGCCAGCAGCTCCCTTTCTGGGGGGGAAAAACTGTTTTTT. As protein: CASSSLSGGEKLFF. The genes are TRBV9 and TRBJ1-4, with D possibly TRBD1 on 5 matching bases. The CDR3 totals 14 residues. Germline CDR1 and CDR2: SGDLS and YYNGEE. Trimming cost V 4 bases and J 8 bases, with 15 bases left between them.

This clone appeared once. The rearrangement uses TRBV9 and TRBJ2-7; the match to TRBD1 covers 10 bases. The CDR3 runs to 14 residues. Unmatched junction bases numbered 3, after V lost 3 bases and J lost 3 bases. CDR1 and CDR2 from the germline V gene are SGDLS and YYNGEE. The CDR3: CASSGGQGFYEQYF. The CDR3 nucleotides read TGTGCCAGCAGCGGGGGACAGGGGTTCTACGAGCAGTACTTC.

The CDR3 is CSVNRGAHEQYF. CDR3 coding DNA: TGCAGCGTGAACAGGGGCGCCCACGAGCAGTACTTC. This rearrangement joins TRBV29-1 to TRBJ2-7, with TRBD1 matching over 7 bases. This CDR3 contains 12 residues. The junction had 7 bases not matched to a gene; V was cut back by 6 bases and J by 5 bases. Germline-derived CDR1 and CDR2 are SQVTM and ANQGSEA.

J is TRBJ1-3 and V is TRBV10-3; TRBD1 might be the D (5 bases). V was cut by 9 bases and J by 2 bases, with 8 bases left in between. Germline values: CDR1 ENHRY, CDR2 SYGVKD. The CDR3 contains 12 residues. As DNA, the CDR3 is TGTGCCATATCGGGGGCTGGAAACACCATATATTTT. It translates to CAISGAGNTIYF.

The rearrangement links TRBV29-1 to TRBJ2-3; tentative D call: TRBD2 (6 bases). The length of the CDR3 is 12 residues. Germline V CDR1 and CDR2: SQVTM, ANQGSEA. V lost 6 bases and J 2 bases, leaving 9 bases between the germline ends. The CDR3, as DNA: TGCAGCGTGGGGGAGGCCACAGATACGCAGTATTTT. Translating it yields CSVGEATDTQYF.

This clone was detected only once. The CDR3 nucleotides read TGTGCCAGCAGTTACAGCAGGTTAAGCAATCAGCCCCAGCATTTT. This sequence encodes CASSYSRLSNQPQHF. V is TRBV6-5 and J is TRBJ1-5; no firm D call. Germline CDR1 MNHEY, CDR2 SVGAGI. Trimming took 2 bases from V and 1 from J, leaving 9 bases between them. CDR3 length: 15 residues.

The chain is built from TRBV27 and TRBJ2-3; TRBD2 matches at 9 bases. This CDR3 has 19 residues. The V gene end was trimmed by 2 bases and the J gene end by 2 bases; junction bases not matched to a gene: 14. Germline assignment: CDR1 MNHEY and CDR2 SMNVEV (reference sequence). CDR3 region: CASSLLGAHLAGSTDTQYF. The CDR3 DNA is TGTGCCAGCAGTTTACTTGGGGCGCACCTAGCGGGATCCACAGATACGCAGTATTTT.

The chain uses TRBV6-4 and TRBJ2-7, with D perhaps matching TRBD2 (5 bases). The germline V and J ends were trimmed by 6 bases and 9 bases, with 21 bases remaining between them. Germline V gene data show CDR1 as MRHNA and CDR2 as SNTAGT. The CDR3 has 14 amino acids. The CDR3: CASRKKVAPKRQYF. The CDR3 DNA follows: TGTGCCAGCAGAAAGAAGGTAGCGCCCAAGAGGCAGTACTTC.

This clone occurred once. V and J are TRBV3-1 (or the pseudogene TRBV3-2) and TRBJ2-3; 9 bases are shared with TRBD2. This CDR3 contains 15 residues. V was clipped by 4 bases and J by 0 bases; unmatched bases: 2. Germline loops: CDR1 LGHDT, CDR2 YNNKEL (reference sequence). The CDR3 is CASSPTSGSTDTQYF. DNA of the CDR3: TGTGCCAGCAGCCCGACTAGCGGAAGCACAGATACGCAGTATTTT.

CDR3 region: CASRFPDRTYEQYF. The CDR3 coding sequence is TGTGCCAGCAGATTCCCGGACAGGACCTACGAGCAGTACTTC. The chain has TRBV28 and TRBJ2-7, with 7 positions matching TRBD1. V lost 6 bases and J lost 2; bases outside the gene matches: 7. The CDR3 runs 14 residues. Germline lookup yields CDR1 MDHEN and CDR2 SYDVKM.

J is TRBJ2-4 and V is TRBV7-8; TRBD2 agrees at 7 bases. The J segment lost 0 bases and the V segment lost 1 base, leaving 9 bases of the junction unmatched. The CDR3 spans 18 residues. Looked up from germline, CDR1 is SGHVS and CDR2 is FQNEAQ. This CDR3 reads CASSLVPAGALAKNIQYF. Written as DNA, the CDR3 is TGTGCCAGCAGCTTAGTGCCGGCGGGAGCTCTAGCCAAAAACATTCAGTACTTC. The full variable domain, with the rest looked up from reference TRBV7-8 and TRBJ2-4, is GAGVSQSPRYKVAKRGQDVALRCDPISGHVSLFWYQQALGQGPEFLTYFQNEAQLDKSGLPSDRFFAERPEGSVSTLKIQRTQQEDSAVYLCASSLVPAGALAKNIQYFGAGTRLSVL.

The chain is built from TRBV6-2 or TRBV6-3 and TRBJ1-2; D is undetermined. Germline CDR1 and CDR2: MNHEY and SVGEGT. This CDR3 spans 17 amino acids. V was cut by 0 bases and J by 0 bases, with 14 bases left in between. The CDR3 loop is CASSYSMARRTNYGYTF. CDR3 nucleotide sequence: TGTGCCAGCAGTTACTCGATGGCCCGGCGGACTAACTATGGCTACACCTTC.

The CDR3 DNA reads as TGTGCCAGCAGCCAAGATTCCGACAGGGGATACGAGCAGTACTTC. This sequence encodes CASSQDSDRGYEQYF. This sequence joins TRBV3-1 (or the pseudogene TRBV3-2) and TRBJ2-7, with 8 bases lining up with TRBD1. Germline assignment: CDR1 LGHDT and CDR2 YNNKEL (reference sequence). The ends lost 0 bases at V and 4 bases at J; junction bases unmatched: 5. The CDR3 sequence is 15 residues long.

The V gene is TRBV7-2, the J gene TRBJ1-3, with 9 bases that match TRBD1. Germline-derived CDR1 and CDR2 are SGHTA and FQGNSA. Trimming took 5 bases from V and 2 from J; bases not matched to a gene: 7. There are 16 residues in the CDR3. CDR3 amino acids: CASSPGQGGTGNTIYF. CDR3 nucleotide sequence: TGTGCCAGCAGCCCGGGACAGGGTGGAACTGGAAACACCATATATTTT.

This chain joins TRBV9 and TRBJ2-3, with 7 nucleotides matching TRBD1. J was trimmed by 3 bases and V by 3 bases; bases with no gene match: 7. Germline assignment: CDR1 SGDLS and CDR2 YYNGEE. The CDR3 spans 15 residues. The CDR3: CASSGATGETDTQYF. CDR3 nucleotide sequence: TGTGCCAGCAGCGGAGCAACAGGGGAAACAGATACGCAGTATTTT.

The chain joins TRBV11-1 to TRBJ1-1, with 9 bases identical to TRBD1. The CDR3 has 14 residues. Per the germline V gene, CDR1 is SGHAT and CDR2 is FQDESV (reference sequence). The J segment lost 4 bases and the V segment lost 2 bases, leaving 2 bases of the junction unmatched. The CDR3 loop reads CASSLMTGGTEAFF. CDR3 DNA sequence: TGTGCCAGCAGCTTAATGACAGGGGGCACTGAAGCTTTCTTT. Filled out from reference TRBV11-1 and TRBJ1-1, the complete variable domain reads EAEVAQSPRYKITEKSQAVAFWCDPISGHATLYWYRQILGQGPELLVQFQDESVVDDSQLPKDRFSAERLKGVDSTLKIQPAELGDSAMYLCASSLMTGGTEAFFGQGTRLTVV.

The chain combines TRBV15 with TRBJ2-2; 8 nucleotides agree with TRBD1. The CDR3 sequence is 15 residues long. CDR1 and CDR2 from the germline V gene are LNHNV and YYDKDF (reference sequence). With V trimmed by 4 bases and J by 3 bases, 4 bases remained unmatched. The CDR3, as DNA: TGTGCCACCAGCATCGGACAGGGAGACACCGGGGAGCTGTTTTTT. This gives the protein CATSIGQGDTGELFF. Complete variable domain (other parts from reference TRBV15 and TRBJ2-2): DAMVIQNPRYQVTQFGKPVTLSCSQTLNHNVMYWYQQKSSQAPKLLFHYYDKDFNNEADTPDNFQSRRPNTSFCFLDIRSPGLGDTAMYLCATSIGQGDTGELFFGEGSRLTVL.

J is TRBJ2-5 and V is TRBV28; 7 bases match TRBD1. V was pared by 6 bases and J by 1 base, with 14 bases of the junction left unmatched. This CDR3 comprises 17 residues. Germline assignment: CDR1 MDHEN and CDR2 SYDVKM. For the CDR3, the DNA is TGTGCCAGCAGCCCGACAGGGTCTGGGCTTCTCCAAGAGACCCAGTACTTC. It translates to CASSPTGSGLLQETQYF.

The chain employs TRBV30 and TRBJ2-7; 11 bases align to TRBD2. J lost 2 bases, V lost 2 bases, and 5 bases had no gene match. The CDR3 is 15 residues long. The germline V gene has CDR1 GTSNPN and CDR2 SVGIG (reference sequence). The CDR3 coding sequence is TGTGCCTGGAGTTCACTAGCGGGAGAGGCCTACGAGCAGTACTTC. Translation gives CAWSSLAGEAYEQYF.

Worth noting for this clone: A read error may account for a junction end that differs from germline. The chain employs TRBV7-7 and TRBJ2-2, with TRBD1 identical over 10 bases. The CDR3 covers 15 residues. Germline assignment: CDR1 SSHAT and CDR2 FNYEAQ (reference sequence). In DNA form, the CDR3 reads TGTGCTAGCAGCTTCGGGACAGGGGATACCGGGGAGCTGTTTTTT. Translating gives CASSFGTGDTGELFF.

The chain links TRBV4-2 to TRBJ2-3, with D possibly being TRBD1 (7 bases). Germline CDR1 LGHNA, CDR2 YNFKEQ. Trimming stripped 1 base from V and 4 bases from J, with 15 bases between. The CDR3 covers 16 residues. The CDR3 loop reads CASSQARQGGSDTQYF. The CDR3 DNA is TGTGCCAGCAGCCAAGCGCGACAGGGAGGTTCAGATACGCAGTATTTT.

The V and J genes are TRBV19 and TRBJ1-5; 8 bases fit TRBD1. Germline assignment: CDR1 LNHDA and CDR2 SQIVND (reference sequence). Trimming cost V 7 bases and J 0 bases; bases outside gene matches: 8. The CDR3 has 16 amino acids. CDR3 in DNA: TGTGCCAGTACCCTAACAGGGGGAATTAGCAATCAGCCCCAGCATTTT. This encodes CASTLTGGISNQPQHF.

The rearrangement joins TRBV20-1 to TRBJ2-7; 7 bases match TRBD2. Germline V gene lookup returns CDR1 DFQATT and CDR2 SNEGSKA (reference sequence). This CDR3 is 14 amino acids long. The V and J ends lost 3 bases and 5 bases, in that order; junction bases with no gene match: 10. As DNA, the CDR3 is TGCAGTGCTAGTATCGCGGGAGAGTTCCACGAGCAGTACTTC. Its protein product is CSASIAGEFHEQYF.

The chain has TRBV27 and TRBJ1-5; 9 nucleotides align to TRBD1. Trimming took 4 bases from V and 5 from J; bases not matched to a gene: 3. The germline CDR1 and CDR2 sequences are MNHEY and SMNVEV (reference sequence). The CDR3 contains 14 residues. CDR3 DNA sequence: TGTGCCAGCAGTTCGGACAGGGGTTATCAGCCCCAGCATTTT. It is translated as CASSSDRGYQPQHF.